These T cell receptor beta chains were read from a single sample in a study of T cell repertoires in aging, cancer and after chemotherapy. TCRdb re-called the multiplex PCR reads with MiXCR, one entry per CDR3 protein. The sample records approximately 1,600 distinct CDR3 sequences, 24% being singletons. Material for sequencing was blood. The receptors come from a human donor with a solid tumor. CDR3s leave out the opening cysteine and the closing phenylalanine or tryptophan. Rows may omit the clone size; those that give it use once, few, many or a size class.

v_gene: TRBV5-1
abundance: few
j_gene: TRBJ2-3
len: 12
CDR3aa: ASSLNPGTDTQY

v_gene: TRBV12-3/TRBV12-4
abundance: -
j_gene: TRBJ2-1
len: 13
CDR3aa: ASSLWRGIYNEQF

v_gene: TRBV30
abundance: large
j_gene: TRBJ2-3
len: 11
CDR3aa: AWSPTSADTQY

v_gene: TRBV19
abundance: few
j_gene: TRBJ1-1
len: 13
CDR3aa: ASQPPTGGDTEAF

v_gene: TRBV5-5
abundance: -
j_gene: TRBJ2-3
len: 12
CDR3aa: ASSSPSGGDTQY

v_gene: TRBV11-2
abundance: few
j_gene: TRBJ2-6
len: 13
CDR3aa: ASTPGGSGANVLT

v_gene: TRBV6-6
abundance: -
j_gene: TRBJ1-6
len: 13
CDR3aa: ASSYTGTANSPLH

v_gene: TRBV27
abundance: -
j_gene: TRBJ1-5
len: 11
CDR3aa: ATGDRVGQPQH

v_gene: TRBV13
abundance: few
j_gene: TRBJ1-2
len: 13
CDR3aa: ASSLGGTGRYGYT

v_gene: TRBV20-1
abundance: few
j_gene: TRBJ2-3
len: 13
CDR3aa: SARMRGGSTDTQY

v_gene: TRBV20-1
abundance: few
j_gene: TRBJ2-1
len: 13
CDR3aa: SAETSGRRYNEQF

v_gene: TRBV30
abundance: large
j_gene: TRBJ2-3
len: 12
CDR3aa: AWNLLGGTDTQY

v_gene: TRBV7-9
abundance: -
j_gene: TRBJ2-3
len: 12
CDR3aa: ASSLRGQEDTQY

v_gene: TRBV11-2
abundance: -
j_gene: TRBJ2-5
len: 12
CDR3aa: ASSWGSKQETQY

v_gene: TRBV5-6
abundance: few
j_gene: TRBJ1-1
len: 11
CDR3aa: ASSSGPGTEAF

v_gene: TRBV19
abundance: medium-sized
j_gene: TRBJ2-7
len: 12
CDR3aa: ASSPGQGTYEQY

v_gene: TRBV5-1
abundance: -
j_gene: TRBJ1-2
len: 12
CDR3aa: ASSLAGGGYSYT

v_gene: TRBV19
abundance: -
j_gene: TRBJ1-5
len: 12
CDR3aa: ASSIDSSYQPQH

v_gene: TRBV20-1
abundance: large
j_gene: TRBJ2-1
len: 7
CDR3aa: SAGVEQF

v_gene: TRBV6-6
abundance: -
j_gene: TRBJ1-2
len: 16
CDR3aa: ASSYLGTGYSGTYGYT

v_gene: TRBV5-1
abundance: -
j_gene: TRBJ2-7
len: 13
CDR3aa: ASSLGWTGAGEQY

v_gene: TRBV6-1
abundance: -
j_gene: TRBJ2-7
len: 14
CDR3aa: ASSEGRRDRVYEQY

v_gene: TRBV5-6
abundance: medium-sized
j_gene: TRBJ2-7
len: 13
CDR3aa: ASSWGTPTPYEQY

v_gene: TRBV7-9
abundance: -
j_gene: TRBJ2-1
len: 12
CDR3aa: ASSLASGAREQF

v_gene: TRBV12-3/TRBV12-4
abundance: few
j_gene: TRBJ1-2
len: 10
CDR3aa: ASSLTGYGYT

v_gene: TRBV9
abundance: -
j_gene: TRBJ2-3
len: 13
CDR3aa: ASSVGGDYRDTQY

v_gene: TRBV20-1
abundance: -
j_gene: TRBJ2-1
len: 14
CDR3aa: SARDQGAIRGDEQF

v_gene: TRBV12-3/TRBV12-4
abundance: -
j_gene: TRBJ1-4
len: 13
CDR3aa: ASSFYRDFNEKLF

v_gene: TRBV10-3
abundance: -
j_gene: TRBJ1-3
len: 14
CDR3aa: AISESSVTSGNTIY

v_gene: TRBV20-1
abundance: -
j_gene: TRBJ2-7
len: 12
CDR3aa: SALNRGDLDEQY